The rows below give T cell receptor beta chains drawn from one sample of a study of T cell responses to AZD1222 COVID-19 vaccine. Here immunoSEQ multiplex PCR was the method, and the copy in TCRdb shows in-frame clones only, minus some. Counted here are some 84,000 clones, approximately 83% occurring once; the ten biggest clones make up around 10%. The source material was peripheral blood, sampled 28 days after the second AZD1222 dose. These receptors all stem from an adult who received the AZD1222 COVID-19 vaccine. Each CDR3 is given with its conserved first and last residue. D genes are given only for firm matches. Only some rows state a clone size, as once, few, many or a class for expanded clones.

v_call	clone_size	cdr3_length	d_call	j_call	cdr3_nt	cdr3_aa
TRBV7-8	once	16	NA	TRBJ1-2	TGTGCCAGCAGCTCCCATAGACGGGGGCCTAACTATGGCTACACCTTC	CASSSHRRGPNYGYTF
TRBV7-2	NA	13	NA	TRBJ1-3	TGTGCCAGCAGCTCGGGACGGAGAAACACCATATATTTT	CASSSGRRNTIYF
TRBV2	few	15	TRBD1	TRBJ2-2	TGTGCCAGCTCCCCCGGACAGGGTAGGACCGGGGAGCTGTTTTTT	CASSPGQGRTGELFF
TRBV2	NA	11	NA	TRBJ2-1	TGTGCCAGCAGAGGGTACAATGAGCAGTTCTTC	CASRGYNEQFF
TRBV19	NA	15	NA	TRBJ1-5	TGTGCCAGTAGTATAGAGGGGGGGCCCAATCAGCCCCAGCATTTT	CASSIEGGPNQPQHF
TRBV20-1	few	10	NA	TRBJ1-2	TGCAGTGTCAACAGCTATGGCTACACCTTC	CSVNSYGYTF
TRBV28	NA	14	NA	TRBJ2-7	TGTGCCAGCAGTTTAGGTATAGGATTACTCGAGCAGTACTTC	CASSLGIGLLEQYF
TRBV7-8	NA	18	TRBD1	TRBJ2-1	TGTGCCAGCAGCCCCCAGGCCCTGACAGGGCGCCGCCGGAATGAGCAGTTCTTC	CASSPQALTGRRRNEQFF
TRBV28	NA	15	TRBD1	TRBJ1-2	TGTGCCAGCAGCCGAGGGACAGCGAAAAACTATGGCTACACCTTC	CASSRGTAKNYGYTF
TRBV3-1/TRBV3-2	NA	14	TRBD1	TRBJ1-2	TGTGCCAGCAGCCGGGACAGCGTTTCATATGGCTACACCTTC	CASSRDSVSYGYTF
TRBV28	NA	10	NA	TRBJ2-7	TGTGCCAGCTTGGGTCCCGAGCAGTACTTC	CASLGPEQYF
TRBV19	NA	15	NA	TRBJ1-3	TGTGCCAGTAGTATCAGGAGGGTCTTTGGAAACACCATATATTTT	CASSIRRVFGNTIYF
TRBV7-8	NA	16	NA	TRBJ1-2	TGTGCCAGCAGCTTAGGAGGACAGCGGGGAAACTATGGCTACACCTTC	CASSLGGQRGNYGYTF
TRBV28	NA	14	NA	TRBJ2-7	TGTGCCAGCAGGTCGGTAGGCAGTGGGGGCTCGCAGTACTTC	CASRSVGSGGSQYF
TRBV2	NA	16	TRBD1	TRBJ2-1	TGTGCCAGCAGGAGAGGACAGGGTGAGTCCTACAATGAGCAGTTCTTC	CASRRGQGESYNEQFF
TRBV28	NA	15	TRBD1	TRBJ1-2	TGTGCCAGCAGCAATCCTGACAGGGCGAACTATGGCTACACCTTC	CASSNPDRANYGYTF
TRBV12-3/TRBV12-4	NA	13	NA	TRBJ1-1	TGTGCCAGCAGACGACAGGAAAACACTGAAGCTTTCTTT	CASRRQENTEAFF
TRBV27	NA	15	TRBD1	TRBJ2-7	TGTGCCAGCAGCGGACAGGCCCCCATACTACACGAGCAGTACTTC	CASSGQAPILHEQYF
TRBV6-5	NA	14	NA	TRBJ2-7	TGTGCCAGCGGACGACAGGTAATTGGGTACGAGCAGTACTTC	CASGRQVIGYEQYF
TRBV7-6	NA	14	NA	TRBJ1-6	TGTGCCAGCAGCCAGGGACATAATAATTCACCCCTCCACTTT	CASSQGHNNSPLHF
TRBV24-1	once	13	NA	TRBJ1-2	TGTGCCATCCGACACAGCACTGATAGGGACACTCGCTTC	CAIRHSTDRDTRF
TRBV6-6	NA	13	NA	TRBJ1-2	TGTGCCAGCAGTTACCTAGGTAACTATGGCTACACCTTC	CASSYLGNYGYTF
TRBV5-1	NA	15	NA	TRBJ1-2	TGCGCCAGCAGCTTGGACCCTGGGACGGCCTATGGCTACACCTTT	CASSLDPGTAYGYTF
TRBV19	NA	15	NA	TRBJ2-1	TGTGCCAGTAGTCTTTTCCGGAACACCTACAATGAGCAGTTCTTC	CASSLFRNTYNEQFF
TRBV18	NA	13	TRBD2	TRBJ2-7	TGTGCCAGCTCACCCGGGACTAACTACGAGCAGTACTTC	CASSPGTNYEQYF
TRBV5-1	NA	19	TRBD1	TRBJ1-5	TGCGCCAGCAGCTTGAATTCGGGACAGGAGGTAGGTAGCAATCAGCCCCAGCATTTT	CASSLNSGQEVGSNQPQHF
TRBV9	NA	15	TRBD1	TRBJ2-1	TGTACCAGCAGCGTAGGTGGGGACAGATCTAATGAGCAGTTCTTC	CTSSVGGDRSNEQFF
TRBV30	once	13	TRBD1	TRBJ1-1	TGTGCCTGGAGTAGCGGACAGGGCGGAGGAGCTTTCTTT	CAWSSGQGGGAFF
TRBV4-2	NA	17	TRBD2	TRBJ2-1	TGTGCCAGCAGCCATGGCTCCGGGACTAGCGGTTACAATGAGCAGTTCTTC	CASSHGSGTSGYNEQFF
TRBV18	NA	14	NA	TRBJ1-3	TGTGCCAGCTCACCTACTATGGATGGAAACACCATATATTTT	CASSPTMDGNTIYF
TRBV3-1/TRBV3-2	NA	15	NA	TRBJ1-3	TGTGCCAGCAGCGCCACGGGGGTCTCTGGAAACACCATATATTTT	CASSATGVSGNTIYF
TRBV11-3	few	15	TRBD1	TRBJ1-4	TGTGCCAGCAGCGATACAGGGGGCCCGGCCATACGTCTGTTTTTT	CASSDTGGPAIRLFF
TRBV7-2	NA	15	NA	TRBJ2-6	TGTGCCAGCAGCATTGGGAATTCTGGGGCCAACGTCCTGACTTTC	CASSIGNSGANVLTF
TRBV30	NA	13	NA	TRBJ1-4	TGTGCCTGGAACTACAGGGCTAATGAAAAACTGTTTTTT	CAWNYRANEKLFF
TRBV12-2	once	14	NA	TRBJ2-1	TGTGCAAGTCGCTTAAGACAGGCTAACAATGAGCAGTTCTTC	CASRLRQANNEQFF
TRBV6-2/TRBV6-3	NA	13	NA	TRBJ1-1	TGTGCCAGCAGCCGGACAGTAAACACTGAAGCTTTCTTT	CASSRTVNTEAFF
TRBV24-1	NA	19	TRBD1	TRBJ2-1	TGTGCCACCAGTGATTTCCGGACAGGGGGCACCCGTTATGCCAATGAGCAGTTCTTC	CATSDFRTGGTRYANEQFF
TRBV10-2	NA	12	TRBD1	TRBJ1-1	TGCGCCAGCAGCACAGGGGCCACTGAAGCTTTCTTT	CASSTGATEAFF
TRBV18	NA	15	NA	TRBJ2-2	TGTGCCAGCTCACCAGCGGGGGCTGACACCGGGGAGCTGTTTTTT	CASSPAGADTGELFF
TRBV27	NA	13	NA	TRBJ1-5	TGTGCCAGCAGTTTAAGGCCAAACCAGCCCCAGCATTTT	CASSLRPNQPQHF
TRBV5-6	NA	14	TRBD1	TRBJ1-1	TGTGCCAGCAGCTACCGGGACAGGGAAACTGAAGCTTTCTTT	CASSYRDRETEAFF
TRBV3-1/TRBV3-2	NA	15	NA	TRBJ2-2	TGTGCCAGCAGCCCCTGGGGTGTGGCGACCGGGGAGCTGTTTTTT	CASSPWGVATGELFF
TRBV7-9	NA	14	TRBD1	TRBJ1-6	TGTGCCAGCAGCGTGACAGGGGATAATTCACCCCTCCACTTT	CASSVTGDNSPLHF
TRBV28	NA	14	NA	TRBJ2-2	TGTGCCAGCCAAGGGGCGAGGGACACCGGGGAGCTGTTTTTT	CASQGARDTGELFF
TRBV29-1	once	13	NA	TRBJ1-2	TGCAGCGTAGGAGGGGCCGCTAACTATGGCTACACCTTC	CSVGGAANYGYTF
TRBV5-5	NA	16	NA	TRBJ1-1	TGTGCCAGCAGCTTGCGACAGAGACAGGCGTCCGGGGAAGCTTTCTTT	CASSLRQRQASGEAFF